The 29 T cell receptor beta chains presented below share a single source sample, sequenced in a study of cytomegalovirus exposure and HLA in healthy donors. Using immunoSEQ multiplex PCR, the repertoire was profiled, and TCRdb retains in-frame clones only, with some absent. The table includes 200,000 to 250,000 clones, 80% to 85% detected once. Sequenced sample: PBMCs. The receptors stem from a woman aged 30 to 39 in good health and CMV-seropositive.

A word on this clone: Germline and junction disagree at one end, which may indicate a read error. The chain links TRBV7-7 to TRBJ2-1, with 9 bases lining up with TRBD1. From germline, CDR1 is SSHAT and CDR2 FNYEAQ (reference sequence). This CDR3 contains 15 residues. The CDR3 DNA is TGTGCTAGCAGCCCCGGACAGGGGAGGGACAATGAGCAGTTCTTC. It translates to CASSPGQGRDNEQFF.

Here the CDR3 DNA reads TGTGCCAGCAGCAACAGGAACTACGAGCAGTACTTC. Translating gives CASSNRNYEQYF. The chain combines TRBV7-2 with TRBJ2-7; maybe TRBD1 (5 bases). The CDR3 runs to 12 residues. Germline CDR1 reads SGHTA; CDR2 reads FQGNSA. V lost 5 bases to trimming and J lost 3 bases, with 8 bases between them.

The chain carries TRBV7-3 and TRBJ2-3; D gene unclear. There are 15 residues in the CDR3. CDR1 and CDR2 from the germline V gene are SGHTA and FQGTGA. V was cut by 1 base and J by 2 bases, with 10 bases left in between. In nucleotides, the CDR3 is TGTGCCAGCAGCTTAAGAGGCCAGCTCACAGATACGCAGTATTTT. Amino acids: CASSLRGQLTDTQYF. Drawing the rest from reference TRBV7-3 and TRBJ2-3, the complete variable domain is GAGVSQTPSNKVTEKGKYVELRCDPISGHTALYWYRQSLGQGPEFLIYFQGTGAADDSGLPNDRFFAVRPEGSVSTLKIQRTERGDSAVYLCASSLRGQLTDTQYFGPGTRLTVL.

This chain links TRBV2 with TRBJ2-3; no clear D gene. The germline V and J ends were trimmed by 5 bases and 9 bases, with 15 bases remaining between them. The V gene's germline CDR1 is SNHLY and CDR2 FYNNEI. There are 13 residues in the CDR3. CDR3 residues: CASSPPTARTQYF. As DNA, the CDR3 is TGTGCCAGCAGTCCACCCACTGCCAGGACGCAGTATTTT. Full variable domain (missing parts from reference TRBV2 and TRBJ2-3): EPEVTQTPSHQVTQMGQEVILRCVPISNHLYFYWYRQILGQKVEFLVSFYNNEISEKSEIFDDQFSVERPDGSNFTLKIRSTKLEDSAMYFCASSPPTARTQYFGPGTRLTVL.

V gene TRBV10-3 combines with J gene TRBJ2-7; D is possibly TRBD2 (6 bases). This CDR3 comprises 15 residues. V gave up 3 bases and J gave up 0 bases, with 12 bases separating them. Germline values: CDR1 ENHRY, CDR2 SYGVKD. The CDR3 nucleotides are TGTGCCATCAGTGACGTGGAGGGCCGCTCCTACGAGCAGTACTTC. Protein sequence: CAISDVEGRSYEQYF.

The chain uses TRBV15 and TRBJ1-2; TRBD1 might be the D (6 bases). The germline V gene encodes CDR1 LNHNV and CDR2 YYDKDF (reference sequence). The CDR3 covers 13 residues. V lost 4 bases and J lost 8, with 14 bases in between. The CDR3 region is CATSIGGPRGYTF. The CDR3, as DNA: TGTGCCACCAGCATTGGGGGGCCTCGGGGCTACACCTTC.

The gene calls are TRBV6-1 and TRBJ2-7, with 9 bases identical to TRBD2. This CDR3 contains 15 residues. The J segment lost 3 bases and the V segment lost 2 bases, leaving 5 bases of the junction unmatched. CDR1 MNHNS and CDR2 SASEGT come from the germline V gene. CDR3 DNA sequence: TGTGCCAGCAGTGAACCAGCGGGAGGTAACTACGAGCAGTACTTC. It specifies CASSEPAGGNYEQYF.

The rearrangement links TRBV29-1 to TRBJ1-4, with D unresolved. The germline V and J ends were trimmed by 6 bases and 0 bases, with 8 bases remaining between them. CDR3 length: 13 residues. CDR1 and CDR2 from the germline V gene are SQVTM and ANQGSEA. The CDR3 loop reads CSVHTATNEKLFF. The CDR3 nucleotides read TGCAGCGTACACACAGCAACTAATGAAAAACTGTTTTTT. The full variable domain, with the rest looked up from reference TRBV29-1 and TRBJ1-4, is SAVISQKPSRDICQRGTSLTIQCQVDSQVTMMFWYRQQPGQSLTLIATANQGSEATYESGFVIDKFPISRPNLTFSTLTVSNMSPEDSSIYLCSVHTATNEKLFFGSGTQLSVL.

The chain combines TRBV7-3 with TRBJ2-3; no clear D gene. Germline V gene sequence: CDR1 SGHTA, CDR2 FQGTGA. The V and J ends lost 1 base and 1 base respectively, with 6 bases between them. CDR3 size: 14 residues. The CDR3 DNA follows: TGTGCCAGCAGCTTAAGTGGGGGCACAGATACGCAGTATTTT. Protein: CASSLSGGTDTQYF.

The chain carries TRBV19 and TRBJ2-3; the match to TRBD2 covers 10 bases. Per the germline V gene, CDR1 is LNHDA and CDR2 is SQIVND (reference sequence). V lost 5 bases and J lost 2; bases outside the gene matches: 10. CDR3 size: 17 residues. CDR3 DNA sequence: TGTGCCAGTAGTGCGAGAAGAGCGGGAGGGTTCACAGATACGCAGTATTTT. Its protein product is CASSARRAGGFTDTQYF.

This clone was detected once. The chain employs TRBV30 and TRBJ1-4; 7 nucleotides align to TRBD1. The trim removed 2 bases at V and 4 bases at J, leaving 4 bases unmatched. The CDR3 is 14 amino acids. Germline V gene data show CDR1 as GTSNPN and CDR2 as SVGIG (reference sequence). Here the CDR3 reads CAWSPGQVNEKLFF. In DNA, the CDR3 is TGTGCCTGGAGTCCCGGACAGGTTAATGAAAAACTGTTTTTT.

The rearrangement joins TRBV30 to TRBJ1-2; D remains ambiguous. Germline loops: CDR1 GTSNPN, CDR2 SVGIG (reference sequence). V was pared by 2 bases and J by 8 bases, with 18 bases between. The CDR3 consists of 14 residues. The CDR3 DNA sequence: TGTGCCTGGAGTCGCGGCGAAGCCTATGCCGGCTACACCTTC. It specifies CAWSRGEAYAGYTF.

The chain combines TRBV11-3 with TRBJ2-7, with 9 bases that match TRBD2. Per the germline V gene, CDR1 is SGHNT and CDR2 is YENEEA. The CDR3 runs to 14 residues. After removal of 6 bases from V and 0 bases from J, the junction contained 3 bases not matched to a gene. CDR3 nucleotides: TGTGCCAGCAGTTCGACTAGCGGCTCCTACGAGCAGTACTTC. It specifies CASSSTSGSYEQYF.

This rearrangement joins TRBV5-4 to TRBJ2-1, with D perhaps TRBD1 (5 bases). The CDR3 covers 18 residues. Germline V gene lookup returns CDR1 SGHNT and CDR2 YYREEE (reference sequence). The V gene lost 4 bases and the J gene lost 1 base, with 21 bases spanning the gap. The CDR3 region has the DNA TGTGCCAGCAGCCCTCCCGTGATGGGGCTTGGGTCCTACAATGAGCAGTTCTTC. Amino acids: CASSPPVMGLGSYNEQFF.

The V call is TRBV27, the J call TRBJ1-3; D is undetermined. V lost 2 bases to trimming and J lost 0 bases, with 14 bases between them. This CDR3 spans 17 amino acids. Germline lookup yields CDR1 MNHEY and CDR2 SMNVEV (reference sequence). The CDR3 region is CASSLIPPLSSGNTIYF. CDR3 nucleotides: TGTGCCAGCAGTTTAATCCCGCCCCTGTCCTCTGGAAACACCATATATTTT.

This chain links TRBV11-2 with TRBJ2-7; 10 bases line up with TRBD2. The CDR3 length is 15 residues. J gave up 1 base and V 2 bases, and 2 bases lay outside the gene matches. Germline CDR1 reads SGHAT; CDR2 reads FQNNGV. The CDR3 DNA reads as TGTGCCAGCAGCTTAACTAGCGGGATTTCCTACGAGCAGTACTTC. The encoded protein is CASSLTSGISYEQYF.

This clone has only a few counts. The V gene is TRBV18, the J gene TRBJ2-2; D uncertain. The CDR3 sequence is 16 residues long. Germline CDR1 reads KGHSH; CDR2 reads LQKENI. Trimming stripped 2 bases from V and 0 bases from J, with 10 bases between. For the CDR3, the DNA is TGTGCCAGCTCACCAGGAGAACACGCGAACACCGGGGAGCTGTTTTTT. It is translated as CASSPGEHANTGELFF.

The rearrangement joins TRBV7-8 to TRBJ1-5; a weak D match, TRBD1 (5 bases). Trimming stripped 5 bases from V and 0 bases from J, with 17 bases between. The CDR3 extends over 17 amino acids. Germline CDR1 is SGHVS and CDR2 is FQNEAQ. The CDR3, as DNA: TGTGCCAGCAGCCCGGGGGTTTTGAGGGATAGCAATCAGCCCCAGCATTTT. It is translated as CASSPGVLRDSNQPQHF.

This sequence joins TRBV4-1 and TRBJ2-7; TRBD2 agrees at 13 bases. Germline V gene lookup returns CDR1 MGHRA and CDR2 YSYEKL. J gave up 3 bases and V 1 base, and 3 bases lay outside the gene matches. The CDR3 spans 16 residues. The CDR3 region has the DNA TGCGCCAGCAGCCAAGTCGGACTAGCGGGAGACTACGAGCAGTACTTC. It yields the protein CASSQVGLAGDYEQYF.

V is TRBV19 and J is TRBJ2-7; the match to TRBD1 covers 9 bases. V gave up 6 bases and J gave up 5 bases; unmatched junction bases: 14. The CDR3 has 16 residues. Germline loops: CDR1 LNHDA, CDR2 SQIVND (reference sequence). CDR3 protein: CASRPSGTGGFHEQYF. The CDR3 nucleotides are TGTGCCAGTAGACCCTCGGGTACAGGGGGCTTCCACGAGCAGTACTTC.

This clone was picked up a small number of times. The chain employs TRBV5-1 and TRBJ2-2, with D uncertain. Germline lookup yields CDR1 SGHRS and CDR2 YFSETQ. With 1 base removed from V and 4 bases from J, the gap between germline ends came to 14 bases. This CDR3 contains 16 residues. CDR3 sequence: CASSLTPFLITGELFF. As DNA, the CDR3 is TGCGCCAGCAGCTTGACCCCTTTCTTGATCACCGGGGAGCTGTTTTTT. Using reference TRBV5-1 and TRBJ2-2 for the parts outside the CDR3, the full variable domain is KAGVTQTPRYLIKTRGQQVTLSCSPISGHRSVSWYQQTPGQGLQFLFEYFSETQRNKGNFPGRFSGRQFSNSRSEMNVSTLELGDSALYLCASSLTPFLITGELFFGEGSRLTVL.

This clone appeared a single time. The chain carries TRBV9 and TRBJ2-2; 7 positions agree with TRBD1. V was clipped by 0 bases and J by 0 bases; unmatched bases: 2. The CDR3 length is 16 residues. Germline CDR1 reads SGDLS; CDR2 reads YYNGEE. The CDR3 DNA follows: TGTGCCAGCAGCGTAGACAGGGGACCGAACACCGGGGAGCTGTTTTTT. Translation gives CASSVDRGPNTGELFF.

V and J are TRBV7-6 and TRBJ2-7; TRBD2 matches 9 bases. CDR3 size: 14 residues. V lost 3 bases, J lost 3 bases, and 3 bases stayed unmatched. CDR1 is SGHVS, CDR2 FNYEAQ, per germline. The CDR3: CASSFGREGYEQYF. In DNA, the CDR3 is TGTGCCAGCAGCTTTGGGCGGGAGGGCTACGAGCAGTACTTC.

The rearrangement joins TRBV13 to TRBJ2-1; 9 bases fit TRBD1. Per germline, CDR1 PRHDT and CDR2 FYEKMQ (reference sequence). After removal of 6 bases from V and 8 bases from J, the junction contained 5 bases not matched to a gene. The CDR3 length is 13 residues. CDR3 sequence: CASRRTGVDEQFF. The CDR3 DNA follows: TGTGCCAGCAGACGGACAGGGGTCGATGAGCAGTTCTTC. Combining the CDR3 with reference TRBV13 and TRBJ2-1 gives the whole variable domain AAGVIQSPRHLIKEKRETATLKCYPIPRHDTVYWYQQGPGQDPQFLISFYEKMQSDKGSIPDRFSAQQFSDYHSELNMSSLELGDSALYFCASRRTGVDEQFFGPGTRLTVL.

This chain links TRBV10-3 with TRBJ1-2; no clear D gene. Trimming took 4 bases from V and 9 from J, leaving 9 bases between them. The CDR3 extends over 11 amino acids. CDR1 is ENHRY, CDR2 SYGVKD, per germline. The CDR3 loop is CAISVGQSYTF. Here the CDR3 DNA reads TGTGCCATCAGTGTCGGTCAGAGCTACACCTTC.

Here the CDR3 DNA reads TGTGCCAGTAGTATAGCGCTAGCGGCCACAGATACGCAGTATTTT. It codes for CASSIALAATDTQYF. The V gene is TRBV19, the J gene TRBJ2-3; TRBD2 matches at 7 bases. The ends lost 1 base at V and 2 bases at J; junction bases unmatched: 3. The CDR3 extends over 15 amino acids. In germline, CDR1 is LNHDA, CDR2 SQIVND (reference sequence).

The chain links TRBV5-4 to TRBJ1-2; D is unresolved. Trimming removed 6 bases from V and 2 bases from J, with 14 bases in between. This CDR3 is 14 amino acids long. CDR1 SGHNT and CDR2 YYREEE come from the germline V gene (reference sequence). The CDR3 DNA follows: TGTGCCAGCACGGTGTCCCCCGTGAACTATGGCTACACCTTC. Protein: CASTVSPVNYGYTF.

The chain joins TRBV11-2 to TRBJ2-7; 8 nucleotides match TRBD1. Trimming removed 3 bases from V and 3 bases from J; junction bases left unmatched: 10. This CDR3 comprises 16 residues. Germline loops: CDR1 SGHAT, CDR2 FQNNGV. The CDR3 bases are TGTGCCAGCAGCTTTGAGTACACAGGGGGTATCTACGAGCAGTACTTC. It encodes CASSFEYTGGIYEQYF.

The chain links TRBV4-2 to TRBJ1-1; no reliable D call. This CDR3 region has 14 residues. Germline-derived CDR1 and CDR2 are LGHNA and YNFKEQ. V dropped 1 base and J dropped 3 bases, with 9 bases sitting between them. CDR3 sequence (DNA): TGTGCCAGCAGCCAAGGTAATATCGACACTGAAGCTTTCTTT. Its translation: CASSQGNIDTEAFF.